The 2 T cell receptor beta chains below were found in one sample sequenced in a study of identical twins. TCRdb called the 5' RACE reads again in MiXCR, with one record for every CDR3 protein. The repertoire consists of some 560,000 distinct CDR3 sequences, with 9.5% to 10% occurring once and the leading ten covering approximately 3.2%. These sequences were also reported in another study, on yellow fever vaccine responses in identical twins.

What was sequenced was PBMCs. These TCRs come from a young woman in good health.

This clonotype came up a few times. The gene calls are TRBV14 and TRBJ1-4, with D uncertain. Germline values: CDR1 SGHDN, CDR2 FVKESK. Trimming took off 2 bases at V and 8 bases at J, with 15 bases between the two ends. This CDR3 is 15 amino acids long. CDR3 sequence reads: CASSQSSGDYEKLFF. CDR3 coding DNA: TGTGCCAGCAGCCAATCTTCTGGGGATTACGAAAAACTGTTTTTT.

This chain connects TRBV20-1 to TRBJ2-1; a possible D gene is TRBD2 (6 bases). The CDR3 loop spans 14 amino acids. Germline V lookup: CDR1 DFQATT, CDR2 SNEGSKA (reference sequence). The V gene lost 0 bases and the J gene lost 4 bases, with 10 bases spanning the gap. CDR3 sequence reads: CSARERDQYNEQFF. The CDR3 DNA reads as TGCAGTGCTAGAGAGCGGGACCAGTACAATGAGCAGTTCTTC.